One sample yielded the 30 T cell receptor beta chains listed below, sequenced in a study of Tregs in tolerant kidney transplant recipients (dated by TCRdb to 2018 to 2020). The meaning of the sample's time point label: blood sample drawn before combined kidney and bone marrow transplant. Receptor amplification or capture employed the immunoSEQ multiplex PCR assay. The clones in this table, taken by TCRdb from immuneACCESS, are in-frame only. Not every clone is retained; where verified, under half of the shortfall comes from an unresolved V gene, and the cause of the rest is unknown. Across this sample there are more than 60,000 clones, with 70% to 90% seen only once. Around 2.3% of the sample belongs to the ten largest clones. Specimen: Tregs from blood, collected before the transplant. Receptors originate from a human donor who received a combined kidney and bone marrow transplant.

This clone showed up just a few times. V and J are TRBV28 and TRBJ2-3, with TRBD2 matching over 8 bases. The CDR3 is 14 residues long. The J segment lost 3 bases and the V segment lost 7 bases, leaving 6 bases of the junction unmatched. CDR1 MDHEN and CDR2 SYDVKM come from the germline V gene. The CDR3 DNA follows: TGTGCCAGCACCTGGGGGACTAGTACAGATACGCAGTATTTT. Translated, it gives CASTWGTSTDTQYF.

V usage is TRBV18 and J usage is TRBJ2-3; 10 positions agree with TRBD2. This CDR3 has 15 amino acids. The J segment lost 2 bases and the V segment lost 3 bases, leaving 2 bases of the junction unmatched. Germline CDR1 reads KGHSH; CDR2 reads LQKENI. CDR3 protein: CASSPSGGPTDTQYF. As DNA, the CDR3 is TGTGCCAGCTCACCTAGCGGGGGGCCCACAGATACGCAGTATTTT. Drawing the rest from reference TRBV18 and TRBJ2-3, the complete variable domain is NAGVMQNPRHLVRRRGQEARLRCSPMKGHSHVYWYRQLPEEGLKFMVYLQKENIIDESGMPKERFSAEFPKEGPSILRIQQVVRGDSAAYFCASSPSGGPTDTQYFGPGTRLTVL.

The rearrangement uses TRBV5-1 and TRBJ2-7, with TRBD1 matching over 10 bases. V lost 5 bases to trimming and J lost 3 bases; unmatched junction nucleotides: 5. Germline V gene data show CDR1 as SGHRS and CDR2 as YFSETQ. The CDR3 runs to 14 residues. Here the CDR3 DNA reads TGCGCCAGCAGATCCGGGACAGGGGTCTACGAGCAGTACTTC. Residues: CASRSGTGVYEQYF.

This chain joins TRBV9 and TRBJ1-3, with TRBD1 matching over 9 bases. V lost 3 bases to trimming and J lost 8 bases; unmatched junction nucleotides: 6. Germline CDR1 reads SGDLS; CDR2 reads YYNGEE. The CDR3 contains 14 residues. The DNA of the CDR3 is TGTGCCAGCAGCGGACAACAGGGGGCTTACACCATATATTTT. This encodes CASSGQQGAYTIYF. Drawing the rest from reference TRBV9 and TRBJ1-3, the complete variable domain is DSGVTQTPKHLITATGQRVTLRCSPRSGDLSVYWYQQSLDQGLQFLIQYYNGEERAKGNILERFSAQQFPDLHSELNLSSLELGDSALYFCASSGQQGAYTIYFGEGSWLTVV.

This clone has more than one count but fewer than ten. V is TRBV6-1 and J is TRBJ2-3; 7 nucleotides match TRBD2. V was pared by 6 bases and J by 3 bases, with 9 bases of the junction left unmatched. Germline CDR1 and CDR2: MNHNS and SASEGT. The CDR3 length is 15 residues. In DNA form, the CDR3 reads TGTGCCAGCAGGGTGGACACTAGCGCTACAGATACGCAGTATTTT. It yields the protein CASRVDTSATDTQYF.

This chain links TRBV14 with TRBJ2-3, with D maybe TRBD2 (5 bases). Germline values: CDR1 SGHDN, CDR2 FVKESK. Trimming shortened V by 5 bases and J by 2 bases, and 17 bases separated the two germline ends. This CDR3 is 16 amino acids long. The CDR3 DNA sequence: TGTGCCAGCAGCTCAGGTCCGGGAAGGATCACAGATACGCAGTATTTT. Encoded protein: CASSSGPGRITDTQYF. Full variable domain (outside the CDR3, taken from reference TRBV14 and TRBJ2-3): EAGVTQFPSHSVIEKGQTVTLRCDPISGHDNLYWYRRVMGKEIKFLLHFVKESKQDESGMPNNRFLAERTGGTYSTLKVQPAELEDSGVYFCASSSGPGRITDTQYFGPGTRLTVL.

The chain recombines TRBV2 with TRBJ2-3, with 7 bases identical to TRBD2. The ends lost 7 bases at V and 2 bases at J; junction bases unmatched: 12. The CDR3 sequence is 16 residues long. Germline V gene sequence: CDR1 SNHLY, CDR2 FYNNEI. CDR3 sequence (DNA): TGTGCCAGCATCGGACTAGATGGTTTCGACACAGATACGCAGTATTTT. Amino acids: CASIGLDGFDTDTQYF.

V and J are TRBV9 and TRBJ2-5, with 9 bases identical to TRBD2. Germline trimming cut 1 base from V and 2 bases from J; bases unmatched to any gene: 3. Germline CDR1 is SGDLS and CDR2 is YYNGEE. CDR3 size: 15 residues. The DNA of the CDR3 is TGTGCCAGCAGCGTACTAGCGGGGACTCAAGAGACCCAGTACTTC. Translated: CASSVLAGTQETQYF. Filled out from reference TRBV9 and TRBJ2-5, the complete variable domain reads DSGVTQTPKHLITATGQRVTLRCSPRSGDLSVYWYQQSLDQGLQFLIQYYNGEERAKGNILERFSAQQFPDLHSELNLSSLELGDSALYFCASSVLAGTQETQYFGPGTRLLVL.

The chain uses TRBV7-9 and TRBJ2-1; D perhaps matches TRBD2 (6 bases). This CDR3 is built from 16 residues. The V and J ends lost 5 bases and 4 bases respectively, with 18 bases between them. Germline lookup yields CDR1 SEHNR and CDR2 FQNEAQ (reference sequence). In DNA form, the CDR3 reads TGTGCCAGCAGCCCCTTTTGGGGGGACTGGTACAATGAGCAGTTCTTC. Its protein product is CASSPFWGDWYNEQFF.

The chain is built from TRBV5-4 and TRBJ2-3; 10 bases map to TRBD2. CDR1 SGHNT and CDR2 YYREEE come from the germline V gene (reference sequence). This CDR3 has 16 residues. J was trimmed by 6 bases and V by 0 bases; bases with no gene match: 7. CDR3: CASSLGGASGGDTQYF. Here the CDR3 DNA reads TGTGCCAGCAGCTTGGGCGGGGCTAGCGGGGGCGATACGCAGTATTTT.

The chain recombines TRBV5-1 with TRBJ1-1, with D possibly matching TRBD1 (5 bases). The germline CDR1 and CDR2 sequences are SGHRS and YFSETQ. The CDR3 loop spans 17 amino acids. With 0 bases removed from V and 0 bases from J, the gap between germline ends came to 15 bases. The CDR3 nucleotides are TGCGCCAGCAGCTTGGCGACAGCCCTCCGAGTGAACACTGAAGCTTTCTTT. Translated: CASSLATALRVNTEAFF.

In its sample, this clone was seen a few times. The J gene is TRBJ2-7, the V gene TRBV6-1; a weak D match, TRBD1 (7 bases). Germline values: CDR1 MNHNS, CDR2 SASEGT. Deletions cut 4 bases from V and 4 bases from J, with 20 bases between. There are 16 residues in the CDR3. CDR3: CASSGRTGGGYYEQYF. CDR3 DNA sequence: TGTGCCAGCAGTGGCCGGACAGGAGGGGGGTATTACGAGCAGTACTTC.

The chain carries TRBV7-9 and TRBJ1-4, with D uncertain. CDR1 SEHNR and CDR2 FQNEAQ come from the germline V gene (reference sequence). The CDR3 extends over 15 amino acids. V lost 5 bases and J 0 bases, leaving 10 bases between the germline ends. The CDR3 sequence is CASSPRTATNEKLFF. The DNA of the CDR3 is TGTGCCAGCAGCCCCCGGACTGCAACTAATGAAAAACTGTTTTTT.

The chain employs TRBV6-1 and TRBJ1-5; no definite D call. The CDR3 sequence is 12 residues long. The germline V and J ends were trimmed by 2 bases and 15 bases, with 14 bases remaining between them. Germline values: CDR1 MNHNS, CDR2 SASEGT. CDR3 protein: CASSERSRTLHF. CDR3 DNA sequence: TGTGCCAGCAGTGAACGGAGCAGGACTTTGCATTTT.

A single count supports this clone. The CDR3 spells CASRPDRARNYGYTF. CDR3 nucleotides: TGTGCCAGCAGACCGGACAGGGCCAGGAACTATGGCTACACCTTC. The chain carries TRBV2 and TRBJ1-2; 8 nucleotides match TRBD1. This CDR3 region has 15 residues. V shed 6 bases, J shed 2 bases, and the junction held 8 bases outside the gene matches. Per the germline V gene, CDR1 is SNHLY and CDR2 is FYNNEI.

The rearrangement links TRBV5-4 to TRBJ2-2; D not resolved. Germline CDR1 SGHNT, CDR2 YYREEE (reference sequence). V lost 4 bases and J lost 4, with 14 bases in between. The CDR3 extends over 15 amino acids. The chain's CDR3 is CASSPGRPGTGELFF. The CDR3 region has the DNA TGTGCCAGCAGCCCCGGGCGGCCAGGCACCGGGGAGCTGTTTTTT.

The CDR3: CASSIPGSEQFF. CDR3 in DNA: TGTGCCAGCAGCATTCCCGGCAGTGAGCAGTTCTTC. J is TRBJ2-1 and V is TRBV6-5; D remains unclear. The CDR3 is 12 amino acids. The germline V gene encodes CDR1 MNHEY and CDR2 SVGAGI. Trimming cost V 6 bases and J 9 bases, with 12 bases left between them.

The CDR3 DNA sequence: TGTGCCAGCAGCTTGGGGGCAACAGATACGCAGTATTTT. Translated: CASSLGATDTQYF. This sequence joins TRBV5-4 and TRBJ2-3; D gene uncertain. This CDR3 comprises 13 residues. V shed 0 bases and J shed 3 bases, with 5 bases lying between them. Germline assignment: CDR1 SGHNT and CDR2 YYREEE (reference sequence).

The chain combines TRBV5-1 with TRBJ2-3, with 10 positions matching TRBD2. Germline CDR1 reads SGHRS; CDR2 reads YFSETQ. Trimming removed 4 bases from V and 5 bases from J; junction bases left unmatched: 10. CDR3 length equals 16 residues. CDR3 bases: TGCGCCAGCAGCATTGTGCTAGCGGGAGTGGAAGATACGCAGTATTTT. Protein sequence: CASSIVLAGVEDTQYF.

The chain employs TRBV19 and TRBJ2-2; TRBD1 agrees at 9 bases. This CDR3 is built from 14 residues. The ends lost 5 bases at V and 6 bases at J; junction bases unmatched: 4. The V gene's germline CDR1 is LNHDA and CDR2 SQIVND (reference sequence). The CDR3 coding sequence is TGTGCCAGTAGTGGACAGGGGTTCGCCGGGGAGCTGTTTTTT. Translating gives CASSGQGFAGELFF.

The chain recombines TRBV6-6 with TRBJ2-1, with 10 bases fitting TRBD2. Unmatched junction bases numbered 9, after V lost 10 bases and J lost 15 bases. Germline CDR1 MNHNY, CDR2 SVGAGI (reference sequence). This CDR3 has 11 amino acids. The CDR3 DNA is TGTGCCACCTATAGCGGGGGGTCGCGGTTCTTC. This codes for CATYSGGSRFF.

This sequence joins TRBV15 and TRBJ1-3; D ambiguous. The length of the CDR3 is 15 residues. Germline V gene sequence: CDR1 LNHNV, CDR2 YYDKDF (reference sequence). Trimming stripped 9 bases from V and 4 bases from J, with 19 bases between. CDR3 amino acids: CATDFNRVSGNTIYF. CDR3 bases: TGTGCCACAGACTTTAACAGAGTATCAGGAAACACCATATATTTT.

The chain uses TRBV10-3 and TRBJ2-2; D is ambiguous. Germline values: CDR1 ENHRY, CDR2 SYGVKD. CDR3 length: 15 residues. The V gene lost 0 bases and the J gene lost 1 base, with 6 bases spanning the gap. CDR3 in amino acids: CAISESGENTGELFF. The CDR3 nucleotides read TGTGCCATCAGTGAGTCAGGAGAGAACACCGGGGAGCTGTTTTTT.

This clone was found a few times. V usage is TRBV5-1 and J usage is TRBJ2-3; no definite D call. V was trimmed by 3 bases and J by 4 bases, leaving 12 bases between them. The CDR3 is 14 residues long. CDR1 and CDR2 from the germline V gene are SGHRS and YFSETQ. The CDR3 loop reads CASSSRLSADTQYF. The CDR3 DNA is TGCGCCAGCAGCTCGCGACTCAGCGCAGATACGCAGTATTTT.

The chain carries TRBV21-1 and TRBJ1-3. TRBV21-1 is tagged as a pseudogene. This CDR3 is built from 16 residues. The CDR3 DNA follows: TGTGCCAGCAGCAAAGAGCTGGGGGGGCCAGGAAACACCATATATTTT. Protein sequence: CASSKELGGPGNTIYF.

This clone was detected only a few times. The chain has TRBV7-2 and TRBJ2-1; 11 positions agree with TRBD2. V was pared by 7 bases and J by 9 bases, with 11 bases of the junction left unmatched. From germline, CDR1 is SGHTA and CDR2 FQGNSA. The CDR3 extends over 15 amino acids. The CDR3 protein is CASTTNSGGASEQFF. CDR3 bases: TGTGCCAGCACAACCAATAGCGGGGGGGCTAGTGAGCAGTTCTTC.

The J gene is TRBJ1-1, the V gene TRBV14, with a possible D match to TRBD1 (5 bases). CDR1 and CDR2 from the germline V gene are SGHDN and FVKESK. This CDR3 has 16 residues. V gave up 0 bases and J gave up 5 bases, with 16 bases separating them. CDR3 DNA: TGTGCCAGCAGCCAAGATCTCTGGGGGAGTGGGACTGAAGCTTTCTTT. This gives the protein CASSQDLWGSGTEAFF.

The rearrangement links TRBV2 to TRBJ1-2, with D hard to call. The CDR3 is 13 amino acids. Germline CDR1 reads SNHLY; CDR2 reads FYNNEI. The ends were cut back, 2 bases at V and 0 bases at J, with 4 bases in the middle. CDR3 coding DNA: TGTGCCAGCAGTGAAAGGGCTAACTATGGCTACACCTTC. Protein: CASSERANYGYTF.

A note on this clone: This sample includes further DNA sequences coding for the same CDR3. The V gene is TRBV5-1, the J gene TRBJ2-7, with D perhaps matching TRBD1 (7 bases). Trimming pared 4 bases from V and 5 bases from J, leaving 28 bases between. The CDR3 contains 18 residues. Germline V lookup: CDR1 SGHRS, CDR2 YFSETQ. CDR3 nucleotide sequence: TGCGCCAGCAGCCCTGGGGGGAGTTCAGGGGGAGGAAAGGACGAGCAGTACTTC. Translated, it gives CASSPGGSSGGGKDEQYF.

This clone turned up a few times. The V call is TRBV7-2, the J call TRBJ2-7; 13 bases match TRBD2. Germline V gene lookup returns CDR1 SGHTA and CDR2 FQGNSA. V shed 2 bases, J shed 5 bases, and the junction held 12 bases outside the gene matches. The CDR3 spans 18 residues. DNA for the CDR3: TGTGCCAGCAGCTTATCGGGACTAGCGGGGCTGTCCGAGAACGAGCAGTACTTC. It yields the protein CASSLSGLAGLSENEQYF.